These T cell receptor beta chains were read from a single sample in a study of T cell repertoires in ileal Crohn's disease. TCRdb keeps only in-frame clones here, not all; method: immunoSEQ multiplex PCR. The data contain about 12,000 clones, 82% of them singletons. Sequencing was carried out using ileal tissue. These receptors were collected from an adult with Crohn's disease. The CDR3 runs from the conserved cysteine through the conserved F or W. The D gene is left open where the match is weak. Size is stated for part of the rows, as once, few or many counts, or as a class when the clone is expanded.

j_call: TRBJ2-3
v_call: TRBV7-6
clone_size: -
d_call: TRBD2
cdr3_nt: TGTGCCAGCAGCTTAGCGGGGTTCGGGACTAGCGGGGATACGCAGTATTTT
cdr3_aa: CASSLAGFGTSGDTQYF

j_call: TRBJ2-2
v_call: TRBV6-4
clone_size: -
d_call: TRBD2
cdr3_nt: TGTGCCAGCAGTGACTCGACGGGAGGACACACCGGGGAGCTGTTTTTT
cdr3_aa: CASSDSTGGHTGELFF

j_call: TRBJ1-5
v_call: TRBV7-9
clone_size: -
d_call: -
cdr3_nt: TGTGCCAGCAGCCAAGGGGGGGGCAACGTGTTGGATCAGCCCCAGCATTTT
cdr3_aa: CASSQGGGNVLDQPQHF

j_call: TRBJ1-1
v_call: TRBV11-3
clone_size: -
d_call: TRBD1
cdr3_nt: TGTGCCAGCAGCTTTACCGGGACAGGGCGAGGAGTCACTGAAGCTTTCTTT
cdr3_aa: CASSFTGTGRGVTEAFF

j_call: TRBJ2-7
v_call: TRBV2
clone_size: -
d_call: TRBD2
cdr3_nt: TGTGCCAGCAGCGAGCGGGAGGGCCTCCACGAGCAGTACTTC
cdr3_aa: CASSEREGLHEQYF

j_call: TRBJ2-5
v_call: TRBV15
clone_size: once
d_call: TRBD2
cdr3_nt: TGTGCCACCAGCAGAGGGACTAGCGGCCAAGAGACCCAGTACTTC
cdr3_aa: CATSRGTSGQETQYF

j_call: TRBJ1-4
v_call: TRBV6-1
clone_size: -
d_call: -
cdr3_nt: TGTGCCAGCAGTGAACGTCAGGCTTCAACTAATGAAAAACTGTTTTTT
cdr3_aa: CASSERQASTNEKLFF

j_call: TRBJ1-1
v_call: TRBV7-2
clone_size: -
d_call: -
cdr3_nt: TGTGCCAGCAGCTTAAAACAGGGCTTGGCTTTCTTT
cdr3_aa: CASSLKQGLAFF

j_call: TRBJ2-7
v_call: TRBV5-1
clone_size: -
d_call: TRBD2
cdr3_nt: TGCGCCAGCAGCTTTAAGCGGGAGGGCCCTCACGAGCAGTACTTC
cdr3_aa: CASSFKREGPHEQYF

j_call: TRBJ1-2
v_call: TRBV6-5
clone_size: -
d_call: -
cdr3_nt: TGTGCCAGCAGACCATCAGGGTTTTGGTATGGCTACACCTTC
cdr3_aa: CASRPSGFWYGYTF

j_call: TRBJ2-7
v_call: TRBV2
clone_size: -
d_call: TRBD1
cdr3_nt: TGTGCCAGCAGTAGAGACAGGGTGACCGAGCAGTACTTC
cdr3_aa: CASSRDRVTEQYF

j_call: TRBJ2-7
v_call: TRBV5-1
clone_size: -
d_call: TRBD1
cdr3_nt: TGCGCCAGCAGGACCGGGACAGGGGCCTACGAGCAGTACTTC
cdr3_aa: CASRTGTGAYEQYF

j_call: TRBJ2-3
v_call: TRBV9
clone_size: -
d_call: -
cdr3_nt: TGTGCCAGCAGCGTTAGGGGGGGAGTTGCCACAGATACGCAGTATTTT
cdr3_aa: CASSVRGGVATDTQYF

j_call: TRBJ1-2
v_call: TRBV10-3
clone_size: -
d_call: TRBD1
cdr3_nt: TGTGCCATCAGTGAGGGGACAGAGAACTATGGCTACACCTTC
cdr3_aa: CAISEGTENYGYTF

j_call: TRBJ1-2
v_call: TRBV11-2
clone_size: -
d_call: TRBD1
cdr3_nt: TGTGCCAGCAGCGATCTACCTACCGAGACAGGGGGTAGTCGCGATGGCTACACCTTC
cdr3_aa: CASSDLPTETGGSRDGYTF

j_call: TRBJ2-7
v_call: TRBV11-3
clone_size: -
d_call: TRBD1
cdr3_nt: TGTGCCAGCAGCTTCGGGACAGGGGTCTACGAGCAGTACTTC
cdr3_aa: CASSFGTGVYEQYF

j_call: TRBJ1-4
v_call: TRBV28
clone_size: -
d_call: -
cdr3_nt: TGTGCCAGTGGGGGAGGACAAAGACATGAAAAACTGTTTTTT
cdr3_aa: CASGGGQRHEKLFF

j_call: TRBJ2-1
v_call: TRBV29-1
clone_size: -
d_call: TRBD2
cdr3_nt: TGCAGCGTTGTACCTAGCGGCATCAATGAGCAGTTCTTC
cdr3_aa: CSVVPSGINEQFF

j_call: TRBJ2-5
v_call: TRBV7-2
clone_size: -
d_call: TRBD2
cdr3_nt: TGTGCCAGCAGCCGCGGGGGGGAGGAGACCCAGTACTTC
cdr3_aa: CASSRGGEETQYF

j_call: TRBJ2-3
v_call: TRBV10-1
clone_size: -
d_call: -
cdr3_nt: TGCGCCAGCAGTGATAATGACAGAATCACAGATACGCAGTATTTT
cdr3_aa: CASSDNDRITDTQYF

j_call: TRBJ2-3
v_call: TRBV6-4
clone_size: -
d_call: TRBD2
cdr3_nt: TGTGCCAGCAGCCAACATCTATCATCTAGCGGAGGCACAGATACGCAGTATTTT
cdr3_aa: CASSQHLSSSGGTDTQYF

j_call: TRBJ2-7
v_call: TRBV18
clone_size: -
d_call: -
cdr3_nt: TGTGCCAGCTCAACCGGACAGACCTCCTACGAGCAGTACTTC
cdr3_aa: CASSTGQTSYEQYF

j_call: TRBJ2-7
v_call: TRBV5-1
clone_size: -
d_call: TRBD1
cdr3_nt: TGCGCCAGCAGCTTGGCCGCAGGGGGCTCCTACGAGCAGTACTTC
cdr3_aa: CASSLAAGGSYEQYF

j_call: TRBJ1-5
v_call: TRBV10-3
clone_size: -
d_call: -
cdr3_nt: TGTGCCATCAGTGAGTTCTTACAGGGAAATCAGCCCCAGCATTTT
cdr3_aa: CAISEFLQGNQPQHF